The 13 T cell receptor beta chains listed next were all sequenced from one sample in a study of cytomegalovirus exposure and HLA in healthy donors. Repertoires were generated with immunoSEQ multiplex PCR, while TCRdb's copy carries only in-frame clones and drops some. Among about 98,000 clones, about 90% were seen once, and the ten largest hold 5.5% to 7.5%. Sequencing was performed on PBMCs. The source of these receptors is a man between 18 and 29 years old in good health and CMV-seropositive.

The J gene is TRBJ2-3, the V gene TRBV19; perhaps TRBD2 as D (6 bases). CDR3 size: 15 residues. Trimming left V 3 bases short and J 0 bases short, with 10 bases between. The germline CDR1 and CDR2 sequences are LNHDA and SQIVND (reference sequence). This chain's CDR3 is CASSIGGVSTDTQYF. DNA for the CDR3: TGTGCCAGTAGTATCGGAGGGGTAAGCACAGATACGCAGTATTTT.

V usage is TRBV7-6 and J usage is TRBJ1-5; 7 bases align to TRBD1. The germline V gene encodes CDR1 SGHVS and CDR2 FNYEAQ. The CDR3 loop spans 17 amino acids. V shed 1 base, J shed 3 bases, and the junction held 9 bases outside the gene matches. CDR3: CASSLVTQGENNQPQHF. CDR3 nucleotides: TGTGCCAGCAGCTTAGTTACCCAGGGGGAGAACAATCAGCCCCAGCATTTT.

The chain couples TRBV6-6 to TRBJ1-1, with 8 nucleotides matching TRBD1. Germline-derived CDR1 and CDR2 are MNHNY and SVGAGI (reference sequence). After removal of 6 bases from V and 4 bases from J, the junction contained 10 bases not matched to a gene. The CDR3 length is 15 residues. The DNA of the CDR3 is TGTGCCAGCAGACAGGACAGGGTGTCTGCCACTGAAGCTTTCTTT. Translating it yields CASRQDRVSATEAFF.

The V call is TRBV28, the J call TRBJ2-7; 7 nucleotides agree with TRBD1. The CDR3 spans 14 residues. Per germline, CDR1 MDHEN and CDR2 SYDVKM. Losses at the gene ends were 6 bases for V and 5 bases for J; bases not matched to a gene: 10. CDR3 nucleotides: TGTGCCAGCAGGAAAACAGGGGTACAGCACGAGCAGTACTTC. Translated, it gives CASRKTGVQHEQYF.

The CDR3 protein is CASSFGLAEETQYF. CDR3 nucleotide sequence: TGTGCCAGCAGTTTCGGACTAGCGGAAGAGACCCAGTACTTC. This chain links TRBV27 with TRBJ2-5; the match to TRBD2 covers 10 bases. Germline CDR1 and CDR2: MNHEY and SMNVEV (reference sequence). Trimming at V came to 3 bases and at J to 3 bases, leaving 1 base not matched to a gene. The CDR3 totals 14 residues.

The DNA for the CDR3 is TGTGCCAGCAGTTACGAGGGGGATAATTCACCCCTCCACTTT. Its protein product is CASSYEGDNSPLHF. The chain joins TRBV6-5 to TRBJ1-6; TRBD1 might be the D (6 bases). Trimming took off 2 bases at V and 5 bases at J, with 7 bases between the two ends. The CDR3 covers 14 residues. Germline lookup yields CDR1 MNHEY and CDR2 SVGAGI.

The CDR3 coding sequence is TGTGCCAGCAGTTCACCGGGACAGGGGGCCAATGAGCAGTTCTTC. It is translated as CASSSPGQGANEQFF. The chain recombines TRBV6-5 with TRBJ2-1, with TRBD1 identical over 12 bases. The CDR3 sequence is 15 residues long. Germline V CDR1 and CDR2: MNHEY, SVGAGI. V lost 4 bases and J lost 6; bases outside the gene matches: 4.

The chain couples TRBV9 to TRBJ2-3, with D perhaps matching TRBD1 (5 bases). Between the trimmed V and J ends, which lost 3 bases and 3 bases, there was a span of 11 bases. The germline CDR1 and CDR2 sequences are SGDLS and YYNGEE. The CDR3 runs 14 residues. The CDR3 coding sequence is TGTGCCAGCAGCGAGGACAAGAAAACAGATACGCAGTATTTT. Translation gives CASSEDKKTDTQYF.

This chain uses TRBV5-1 with TRBJ2-5; D is ambiguous. The CDR3 totals 12 residues. V lost 0 bases and J lost 5, with 5 bases in between. Germline lookup yields CDR1 SGHRS and CDR2 YFSETQ. Here the CDR3 DNA reads TGCGCCAGCAGCTTGGGCAGGGAGACCCAGTACTTC. Encoded protein: CASSLGRETQYF. The whole variable domain, filled in from reference TRBV5-1 and TRBJ2-5, reads KAGVTQTPRYLIKTRGQQVTLSCSPISGHRSVSWYQQTPGQGLQFLFEYFSETQRNKGNFPGRFSGRQFSNSRSEMNVSTLELGDSALYLCASSLGRETQYFGPGTRLLVL.

This rearrangement joins TRBV6-1 to TRBJ2-7, with TRBD1 matching 10 bases. V dropped 2 bases and J dropped 3; count of bases not matched to a gene: 16. CDR3 length equals 19 residues. The germline CDR1 and CDR2 sequences are MNHNS and SASEGT. The CDR3 DNA follows: TGTGCCAGCAGTGAAATTTATGGGCTTGGGACAGGGGCCGTCTACGAGCAGTACTTC. Protein: CASSEIYGLGTGAVYEQYF.

The chain recombines TRBV2 with TRBJ1-1; D not certain. CDR1 is SNHLY and CDR2 is FYNNEI in the germline V gene. The CDR3 extends over 11 amino acids. Trimming took off 5 bases at V and 11 bases at J, with 12 bases between the two ends. The CDR3 reads CASSPALEAFF. CDR3 coding DNA: TGTGCCAGCAGTCCCGCCCTTGAGGCTTTCTTT.

This clone appeared a single time. This chain links TRBV6-5 with TRBJ2-7, with TRBD1 matching over 7 bases. There are 14 residues in the CDR3. In germline, CDR1 is MNHEY, CDR2 SVGAGI. Losses at the gene ends were 5 bases for V and 4 bases for J; bases not matched to a gene: 8. The CDR3, as DNA: TGTGCCAGCAGTCCTCTGACAGGGCCTTACGAGCAGTACTTC. It encodes CASSPLTGPYEQYF.

The chain couples TRBV7-6 to TRBJ2-7; 7 bases align to TRBD2. Germline loops: CDR1 SGHVS, CDR2 FNYEAQ. The CDR3 contains 14 residues. J gave up 2 bases and V 5 bases, and 6 bases lay outside the gene matches. The CDR3 DNA is TGTGCCAGCAGCGAAGCTAGCGGAGCCTACGAGCAGTACTTC. It yields the protein CASSEASGAYEQYF.